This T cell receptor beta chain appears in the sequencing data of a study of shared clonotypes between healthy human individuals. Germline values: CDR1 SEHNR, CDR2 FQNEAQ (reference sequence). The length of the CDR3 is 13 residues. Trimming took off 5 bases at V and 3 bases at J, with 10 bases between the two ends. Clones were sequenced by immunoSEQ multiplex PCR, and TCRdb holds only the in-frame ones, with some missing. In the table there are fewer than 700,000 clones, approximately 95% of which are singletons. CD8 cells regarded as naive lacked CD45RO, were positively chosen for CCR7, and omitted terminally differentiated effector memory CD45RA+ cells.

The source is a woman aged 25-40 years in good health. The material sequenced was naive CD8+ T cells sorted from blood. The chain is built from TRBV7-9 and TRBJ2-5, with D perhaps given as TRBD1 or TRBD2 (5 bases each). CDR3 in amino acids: CASSPGRKETQYF. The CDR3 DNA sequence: TGTGCCAGCAGCCCGGGACGGAAAGAGACCCAGTACTTC.